Following are 15 T cell receptor beta chains from one sample sequenced in a study of identical twins (TCRdb year 2016). The library was built by means of 5' RACE. This sample was sequenced with an Illumina HiSeq 2000. TCRdb trimmed public reads at Q25 via fastp, called clones via MiXCR and kept in-frame beta chains. When rows share a CDR3 protein, they turn into one entry using the most common DNA and genes. The sample yields about 810,000 distinct CDR3 sequences; around an eighth were counted once. Clones ranked in the top ten supply around 1.5% of the sample. The data also belong to a second study, concerning yellow fever vaccine responses in identical twins.

The specimen sequenced was PBMCs. Every receptor here comes from a woman under 30 in good health.

V gene TRBV11-2 combines with J gene TRBJ2-1; D is possibly TRBD1 (5 bases). The germline CDR1 and CDR2 sequences are SGHAT and FQNNGV. The CDR3 has 14 residues. Trimming cost V 5 bases and J 4 bases, with 12 bases left between them. The CDR3 is CASSTLTAYNEQFF. CDR3 in DNA: TGTGCCAGCAGCACGTTGACAGCATACAATGAGCAGTTCTTC.

J is TRBJ2-4 and V is TRBV20-1; D remains unclear. CDR1 DFQATT and CDR2 SNEGSKA come from the germline V gene (reference sequence). V was trimmed by 6 bases and J by 0 bases, leaving 15 bases between them. The CDR3 has 15 residues. CDR3 residues: CSAEGRPPAKNIQYF. The DNA for the CDR3 is TGCAGTGCCGAAGGAAGGCCCCCAGCCAAAAACATTCAGTACTTC.

This clonotype was detected only a few times. The chain recombines TRBV15 with TRBJ1-2; the match to TRBD1 covers 11 bases. This CDR3 contains 15 residues. The V gene's germline CDR1 is LNHNV and CDR2 YYDKDF (reference sequence). J was trimmed by 8 bases and V by 0 bases; bases with no gene match: 5. Here the CDR3 DNA reads TGTGCCACCAGCAGAGAGGTCGGGACAGGGGGAGGCTACACCTTC. Amino acid sequence: CATSREVGTGGGYTF.

The J gene is TRBJ2-1, the V gene TRBV7-9; perhaps TRBD1 as D (5 bases). The V and J ends lost 7 bases and 10 bases respectively, with 17 bases between them. The CDR3 is 13 residues long. Germline V gene data show CDR1 as SEHNR and CDR2 as FQNEAQ (reference sequence). The CDR3 reads CASNSIPGWEQFF. The CDR3 bases are TGTGCCAGCAACTCAATCCCAGGGTGGGAGCAGTTCTTC. Using reference TRBV7-9 and TRBJ2-1 for the parts outside the CDR3, the full variable domain is DTGVSQNPRHKITKRGQNVTFRCDPISEHNRLYWYRQTLGQGPEFLTYFQNEAQLEKSRLLSDRFSAERPKGSFSTLEIQRTEQGDSAMYLCASNSIPGWEQFFGPGTRLTVL.

This clonotype occurred a few times. The rearrangement uses TRBV28 and TRBJ2-7, with D hard to call. The germline CDR1 and CDR2 sequences are MDHEN and SYDVKM. This CDR3 region has 13 residues. Trimming shortened V by 6 bases and J by 6 bases, and 15 bases separated the two germline ends. The chain's CDR3 is CASSHSGRSEQYF. The CDR3 bases are TGTGCCAGCAGCCACTCCGGCAGGTCCGAGCAGTACTTC.

The gene calls are TRBV2 and TRBJ1-3; 7 nucleotides align to TRBD1. This CDR3 region has 15 residues. V shed 7 bases, J shed 0 bases, and the junction held 6 bases outside the gene matches. Germline CDR1 and CDR2: SNHLY and FYNNEI. CDR3 in amino acids: CASNRGDSSGNTIYF. In DNA form, the CDR3 reads TGTGCCAGCAATAGGGGGGACAGCTCTGGAAACACCATATATTTT.

This clonotype was observed a few times. The gene calls are TRBV4-1 and TRBJ1-1; weak D call: TRBD1 (5 bases). The germline CDR1 and CDR2 sequences are MGHRA and YSYEKL. The CDR3 sequence is 16 residues long. V dropped 1 base and J dropped 0 bases, with 12 bases sitting between them. In nucleotides, the CDR3 is TGCGCCAGCAGCCAAGCACGGGGGTTTGTGAACACTGAAGCTTTCTTT. It codes for CASSQARGFVNTEAFF.

The chain combines TRBV6-2 or TRBV6-3 with TRBJ2-6; the D is unclear. The CDR3 consists of 15 residues. Germline-derived CDR1 and CDR2 are MNHEY and SVGEGT. V lost 8 bases, J lost 0 bases, and 11 bases lay in between. CDR3 sequence (DNA): TGTGCCAGCCTCATCGGGTTCTCTGGGGCCAACGTCCTGACTTTC. It translates to CASLIGFSGANVLTF.

Ten or more counts support this clonotype. The chain is built from TRBV10-3 and TRBJ1-3; D uncertain. Germline V CDR1 and CDR2: ENHRY, SYGVKD. The CDR3 loop spans 13 amino acids. Trimming removed 2 bases from V and 3 bases from J, with 5 bases in between. The DNA for the CDR3 is TGTGCCATCAGTGAGACGGGTGGAAACACCATATATTTT. It yields the protein CAISETGGNTIYF.

This clonotype turned up a few times. J is TRBJ2-3 and V is TRBV20-1; 10 nucleotides align to TRBD2. CDR3 size: 15 residues. The germline V gene has CDR1 DFQATT and CDR2 SNEGSKA (reference sequence). After removal of 2 bases from V and 0 bases from J, the junction contained 2 bases not matched to a gene. The DNA of the CDR3 is TGCAGTGCTAGACCGACTAGCGGGAGCACAGATACGCAGTATTTT. Residues: CSARPTSGSTDTQYF.

The chain joins TRBV7-9 to TRBJ2-7, with D tentatively TRBD2 (6 bases). Germline values: CDR1 SEHNR, CDR2 FQNEAQ (reference sequence). The CDR3 runs to 16 residues. Trimming cost V 5 bases and J 0 bases, with 17 bases left between them. The CDR3 nucleotides are TGTGCCAGCAGCCTGGGACTTCAGGAGAGCTCCTACGAGCAGTACTTC. Its translation is CASSLGLQESSYEQYF.

This clonotype was counted only a few times. This chain uses TRBV11-2 with TRBJ2-5, with D tentatively TRBD2 (5 bases). V lost 5 bases and J lost 3, with 13 bases in between. The germline CDR1 and CDR2 sequences are SGHAT and FQNNGV. This CDR3 is built from 14 residues. The CDR3 DNA follows: TGTGCCAGCAGCCTCGGGGTGGGAAAAGAGACCCAGTACTTC. Encoded protein: CASSLGVGKETQYF.

This clonotype has only a few counts. V gene TRBV11-2 combines with J gene TRBJ2-7; 9 bases match TRBD2. Germline trimming cut 4 bases from V and 0 bases from J; bases unmatched to any gene: 13. This CDR3 spans 18 amino acids. The germline CDR1 and CDR2 sequences are SGHAT and FQNNGV. CDR3 coding DNA: TGTGCCAGCAGCTGGTCCGGGACTAGCCCTTCAACCTCCTACGAGCAGTACTTC. Protein product: CASSWSGTSPSTSYEQYF.

The rearrangement joins TRBV28 to TRBJ2-7; no firm D call. The CDR3 is 13 amino acids. CDR1 and CDR2 from the germline V gene are MDHEN and SYDVKM. Deletions cut 4 bases from V and 2 bases from J, with 9 bases between. The CDR3 DNA reads as TGTGCCAGCAGTTCTGGGGTAACCTACGAGCAGTACGTC. It is translated as CASSSGVTYEQYV.

This clonotype was recorded a few times. The chain joins TRBV5-1 to TRBJ2-1; 14 nucleotides match TRBD2. In germline, CDR1 is SGHRS, CDR2 YFSETQ. V shed 1 base and J 10 bases; nucleotides not matched to a gene: 7. The CDR3 is 16 amino acids. The CDR3 DNA reads TGCGCCAGCAGCTTGTCGACTAGCGGGAGGGCGTCCGAGCAGTTCTTC. Residues: CASSLSTSGRASEQFF.